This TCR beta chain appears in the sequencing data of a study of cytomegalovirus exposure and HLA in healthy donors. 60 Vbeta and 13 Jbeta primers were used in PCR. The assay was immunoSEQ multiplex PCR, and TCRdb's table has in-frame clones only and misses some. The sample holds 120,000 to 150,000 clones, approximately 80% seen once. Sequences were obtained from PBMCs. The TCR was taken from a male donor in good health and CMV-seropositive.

CDR3 sequence: CASSPGTSGTTYEQYF. The DNA of the CDR3 is TGTGCCAGCAGCCCAGGGACTAGCGGGACCACCTACGAGCAGTACTTC. The rearrangement links TRBV7-8 to TRBJ2-7, with 13 bases matching TRBD2. CDR3 size: 16 residues. The germline CDR1 and CDR2 sequences are SGHVS and FQNEAQ. Trimming at V came to 5 bases and at J to 2 bases, leaving 6 bases not matched to a gene.